This is a list of T cell receptor beta chains from one sample in a study of human versus mouse CDR3 diversity and MHC coevolution. Clones were sequenced by immunoSEQ multiplex PCR, and TCRdb holds only the in-frame ones, with some missing. The table records approximately 81,000 clones, just over 90% of them present only once. Sequenced input: naive CD4+ T cells from blood. The receptors derive from a person between 30 and 69 years old in good health. Each CDR3 is given with its conserved first and last residue. The D gene is left open where the match is weak. Size is omitted from some rows. Given values are once, few, many or a class for expanded clones.

V gene	clone size	J gene	D gene	CDR3 DNA	CDR3 protein
TRBV28	-	TRBJ2-4	-	TGTGCCAGCAGTTTATTCGGTAGCGGTTCCAAAAACATTCAGTACTTC	CASSLFGSGSKNIQYF
TRBV5-4	-	TRBJ2-5	TRBD1	TGTGCCAGCAGACCTGACAGGGGCCGGGAGACCCAGTACTTC	CASRPDRGRETQYF
TRBV29-1	-	TRBJ1-2	-	TGCAGCGTTGAAGCGGTGGAGTTCTATGGCTACACCTTC	CSVEAVEFYGYTF
TRBV7-2	-	TRBJ2-2	-	TGTGCCAGCAGCTTAAGGAGCAACGGGGAGCTGTTTTTT	CASSLRSNGELFF
TRBV19	-	TRBJ1-2	-	TGTGCCAGTAGTGGCCAGGGATATGGCTACACCTTC	CASSGQGYGYTF
TRBV15	-	TRBJ1-1	-	TGTGCCACCAGCAGAGAAGCATTTTGGACTGAAGCTTTCTTT	CATSREAFWTEAFF
TRBV7-2	-	TRBJ2-1	-	TGTGCCAGCAGCTCCCCCTGGGGCTCTCCTTACAATGAGCAGTTCTTC	CASSSPWGSPYNEQFF
TRBV10-3	few	TRBJ2-7	TRBD2	TGTGCCATGCGGCCGGGACTAGCGAACGAGCAGTACTTC	CAMRPGLANEQYF
TRBV5-1	-	TRBJ2-5	-	TGCGCCAGCAGCCCCAAACAAGAGACCCAGTACTTC	CASSPKQETQYF
TRBV9	-	TRBJ2-7	-	TGTGCCAGCAGCGTAGATATGCAGGCCTACGAGCAGTACTTC	CASSVDMQAYEQYF
TRBV5-1	-	TRBJ2-3	TRBD2	TGCGCCAGCAGCTTGGGGGCTAGCGGGTTCGGCACAGATACGCAGTATTTT	CASSLGASGFGTDTQYF
TRBV21-1	-	TRBJ2-5	-	TGTGCCAGCAGCAAAAAAGGGGGACAGGGAGGACAAGAGACCCAGTACTTC	CASSKKGGQGGQETQYF
TRBV9	-	TRBJ2-1	TRBD1	TGTGCCAGCAGCGTAGGGGGACAGGCCTCCTACAATGAGCAGTTCTTC	CASSVGGQASYNEQFF
TRBV27	-	TRBJ2-1	TRBD1	TGTGCCAGCCGGGACAGGGCGAGAACAAGTGAGCAGTTCTTC	CASRDRARTSEQFF
TRBV5-4	-	TRBJ1-2	-	TGTGCCAGCAGTGATCATAGGAGTTTCTATGGCTACACCTTC	CASSDHRSFYGYTF
TRBV11-1	-	TRBJ1-1	-	TGTGCCAGCAGCTTATGGAAGGGGCTGTACGCTTTCTTT	CASSLWKGLYAFF
TRBV9	-	TRBJ2-7	TRBD1	TGTGCCAGCAGCGACGGGACAGGGCTTCACGAGCAGTACTTC	CASSDGTGLHEQYF
TRBV4-3	-	TRBJ2-1	TRBD2	TGCGCCAGCAGCGAGCAGACGACTAGCGGGAGTAAGCAGTTCTTC	CASSEQTTSGSKQFF
TRBV5-8	-	TRBJ1-2	-	TGTGCCAGCAGCTTGAATGGTAGGGGCTGGTATGGCTACACCTTC	CASSLNGRGWYGYTF
TRBV5-1	-	TRBJ2-6	TRBD1	TGCGCCAGTCGACAGGGGCTTGGGGCCAACGTCCTGACTTTC	CASRQGLGANVLTF
TRBV29-1	-	TRBJ2-7	TRBD1	TGCAGCGTTTTCGGACAGGGGTCCCACGAGCAGTACTTC	CSVFGQGSHEQYF
TRBV6-1	-	TRBJ1-1	TRBD1	TGTGCCAGCCCGGGACAGCCTAACACTGAAGCTTTCTTT	CASPGQPNTEAFF
TRBV19	-	TRBJ1-2	TRBD1	TGTGCCAGTAGTACCTTCGGACAGGGCCCGTATGGCTACACCTTC	CASSTFGQGPYGYTF
TRBV7-2	-	TRBJ1-1	-	TGTGCCAGCAGCTTAGAATCGGGCAGGACAAACACTGAAGCTTTCTTT	CASSLESGRTNTEAFF
TRBV5-3	-	TRBJ2-2	-	TGTGCCAGAAGCTACGACCGGGGTAGTCGGTGCACCGGGGAGCTGTTTTTT	CARSYDRGSRCTGELFF
TRBV7-2	-	TRBJ1-2	TRBD1	TGTGCCAGCAGCTTTACAGGGGTACAGGGCTACACCTTC	CASSFTGVQGYTF
TRBV2	-	TRBJ2-7	TRBD1	TGTGCCAGCAGTGGGACAGGGGCTAACGAGCAGTACTTC	CASSGTGANEQYF
TRBV6-6	-	TRBJ2-3	-	TGTGCCAGCAGTTACTCGAGACAGATCACAGATACGCAGTATTTT	CASSYSRQITDTQYF
TRBV7-2	-	TRBJ1-2	-	TGTGCCAGCAGCTTAGTTGGCGGGGGCGCCAGCTATGGCTACACCTTC	CASSLVGGGASYGYTF
TRBV12-5	-	TRBJ2-7	TRBD2	TGTGCTAGCCGGGGGGGGTACTCCTACGAGCAGTACTTC	CASRGGYSYEQYF
TRBV20-1	-	TRBJ1-1	-	TGCAGTGCTTCAGGGAACACTGAAGCTTTCTTT	CSASGNTEAFF
TRBV7-9	once	TRBJ1-4	-	TGTGCCAGCAGCTTAGATGCCGGTTTTAATGAAAAACTGTTTTTT	CASSLDAGFNEKLFF
TRBV7-2	-	TRBJ2-5	TRBD1	TGTGCCAGCAGCCCGGGACAGCTCCACGAGACCCAGTACTTC	CASSPGQLHETQYF
TRBV19	-	TRBJ1-4	-	TGTGCCACACGCGGTTTGCTAGGGGAGGGGATACGGCATAATGAAAAACTGTTTTTT	CATRGLLGEGIRHNEKLFF
TRBV19	-	TRBJ2-7	TRBD1	TGTGCCAGTAGTATCGGAACAGGGGGTTTAGTATACGAGCAGTACTTC	CASSIGTGGLVYEQYF
TRBV4-3	-	TRBJ2-7	TRBD1	TGCGCCAGCAGCCAGGCAGGGACCGGGACAGGGACTGACGAGCAGTACTTC	CASSQAGTGTGTDEQYF
TRBV5-6	once	TRBJ2-3	TRBD2	TGTGCCAGCAGCTTGAAGCTAGCGGGGGGGGGAGATACGCAGTATTTT	CASSLKLAGGGDTQYF
TRBV2	-	TRBJ1-2	-	TGTGCCAGCAGTGAAGTGGGAAGCGGGAACTATGGCTACACCTTC	CASSEVGSGNYGYTF
TRBV7-3	-	TRBJ1-4	-	TGTGCCAGCCGGGAAAAACTGTTTTTT	CASREKLFF
TRBV6-4	-	TRBJ2-7	TRBD2	TGTGCCAGCAGATCCCCCCCAGCGGGAGTTGCCTACGAGCAGTACTTC	CASRSPPAGVAYEQYF
TRBV29-1	-	TRBJ1-4	-	TGCAGCGCCGGACAGTTTAATGAAAAACTGTTTTTT	CSAGQFNEKLFF
TRBV30	-	TRBJ2-6	-	TGTGCCTGGAGCCTAGGAAGGTCTGGGGCCAACGTCCTGACTTTC	CAWSLGRSGANVLTF
TRBV2	-	TRBJ1-5	-	TGTGCCAGCGCCGGTAACCTGCCGCGGCAGCCCCAGCATTTT	CASAGNLPRQPQHF
TRBV7-8	-	TRBJ1-1	TRBD1	TGTGCCAGCAGCTTCCTGAGGACAGGGAGAACTGAAGCTTTCTTT	CASSFLRTGRTEAFF
TRBV28	-	TRBJ1-1	TRBD1	TGTGCCAGCAGTTTGGAGGGACAGCAAGCTTTCTTT	CASSLEGQQAFF
TRBV19	-	TRBJ2-5	TRBD2	TGTGCCAGTAGGCCTCGGGGGGACGGAGAGACCCAGTACTTC	CASRPRGDGETQYF
TRBV28	-	TRBJ2-1	-	TGTGCCAGCAGTTTGGCGGCGGGATGGGGCGATGAGCAGTTCTTC	CASSLAAGWGDEQFF
TRBV5-1	-	TRBJ2-7	-	TGCGCCAGCAGCTTGGGGGCAGGGCTAAGCTCCTACGAGCAGTACTTC	CASSLGAGLSSYEQYF
TRBV7-9	-	TRBJ1-2	-	TGTGCCAGCAGCCCCGGGAGGTCGGCTAACTATGGCTACACCTTC	CASSPGRSANYGYTF
TRBV10-2	-	TRBJ2-5	TRBD2	TGCGCCAGCAGTGCCCCGGGACTAGCGGAAGAGACCCAGTACTTC	CASSAPGLAEETQYF
TRBV18	-	TRBJ1-2	-	TGTGCCAGCTCACCAAGGCCTCGGGATGGCTACACCTTC	CASSPRPRDGYTF
TRBV29-1	once	TRBJ1-1	-	TGCAGCGTTGAAACAGGGATGAACACTGAAGCTTTCTTT	CSVETGMNTEAFF